This record concerns one T cell receptor beta chain sequence. Additional DNA sequences in this sample encode the identical CDR3. Sequenced by immunoSEQ multiplex PCR; TCRdb stores in-frame clones only, minus some. Of 140,000 to 150,000 clones in the sample, 85% were seen once. These data are taken from a study of blood T cell repertoires in COVID-19. V was trimmed by 3 bases and J by 0 bases, leaving 8 bases between them. Per the germline V gene, CDR1 is SEHNR and CDR2 is FQNEAQ (reference sequence). The CDR3 is made up of 14 amino acids. This chain links TRBV7-9 with TRBJ1-1, with a weak D call TRBD1 (5 bases). This receptor was taken from a woman aged 40 to 55 who had recovered from COVID-19. Specimen: PBMCs or T cells enriched from blood (not recorded which). CDR3 protein: CASSFTGMNTEAFF. CDR3 sequence (DNA): TGTGCCAGCAGCTTCACAGGAATGAACACTGAAGCTTTCTTT. The full variable domain, in which reference TRBV7-9 and TRBJ1-1 provide the parts outside the CDR3, is DTGVSQNPRHKITKRGQNVTFRCDPISEHNRLYWYRQTLGQGPEFLTYFQNEAQLEKSRLLSDRFSAERPKGSFSTLEIQRTEQGDSAMYLCASSFTGMNTEAFFGQGTRLTVV.